The 8 T cell receptor beta chains below were found in one sample sequenced in a study of early T cells in non-severe SARS-CoV-2 infection. TCRdb redid the calling of the 5' RACE reads with MiXCR, one entry per CDR3 protein. Seen here are more than 95,000 distinct CDR3 sequences, approximately 11% observed once, and the top ten hold less than 5.5%. Sample: whole blood, taken at baseline. These receptor sequences come from an adult who was a healthcare worker with PCR-confirmed SARS-CoV-2 infection or an uninfected control (not recorded which).

This clonotype has more than one count but fewer than ten. V gene TRBV20-1 combines with J gene TRBJ2-3; D might be TRBD2 (5 bases). V was pared by 0 bases and J by 4 bases, with 11 bases between. This CDR3 spans 14 amino acids. In germline, CDR1 is DFQATT, CDR2 SNEGSKA (reference sequence). CDR3 protein: CSARDPRGPDTQYF. CDR3 coding DNA: TGCAGTGCTAGAGATCCCCGAGGGCCAGATACGCAGTATTTT.

In this sample, this clonotype turned up a few times. The chain is built from TRBV9 and TRBJ1-4, with D perhaps TRBD1 (5 bases). Trimming cost V 1 base and J 8 bases, with 6 bases left between them. Germline CDR1 and CDR2: SGDLS and YYNGEE. The CDR3 is made up of 12 amino acids. This chain's CDR3 is CASSVTGEKLFF. As DNA, the CDR3 is TGTGCCAGCAGCGTAACAGGAGAAAAACTGTTTTTT.

This chain's CDR3 is CASSSIPDLYTF. CDR3 nucleotide sequence: TGTGCCAGCAGCTCGATCCCGGACCTCTACACCTTC. The chain employs TRBV7-9 and TRBJ1-2; the D is unclear. The CDR3 is 12 residues long. Germline V gene data show CDR1 as SEHNR and CDR2 as FQNEAQ (reference sequence). Trimming pared 4 bases from V and 10 bases from J, leaving 13 bases between.

This chain links TRBV27 with TRBJ1-6, with D possibly matching TRBD1 (5 bases). CDR1 and CDR2 from the germline V gene are MNHEY and SMNVEV (reference sequence). V was shortened by 3 bases and J by 10 bases, with 10 bases between the two germline ends. The CDR3 runs to 13 residues. The CDR3 DNA is TGTGCCAGCAGTTTCAGGGTTGGATCACCCCTCCACTTT. It specifies CASSFRVGSPLHF.

The count of this clonotype is one. The chain is built from TRBV6-2 or TRBV6-3 and TRBJ2-7, with D perhaps TRBD2 (6 bases). V lost 2 bases and J 4 bases, leaving 9 bases between the germline ends. This CDR3 region has 13 residues. Germline assignment: CDR1 MNHEY and CDR2 SVGEGT. CDR3 coding DNA: TGTGCCAGCAGTTACCGGCGGGATTACGAGCAGTACTTC. Translating it yields CASSYRRDYEQYF.

This clonotype was picked up many times. The chain carries TRBV7-6 and TRBJ2-1; TRBD2 aligns across 13 bases. The V gene's germline CDR1 is SGHVS and CDR2 FNYEAQ. Losses at the gene ends were 1 base for V and 7 bases for J; bases not matched to a gene: 4. There are 16 residues in the CDR3. The CDR3 here is CASSLGLAGGANEQFF. DNA for the CDR3: TGTGCCAGCAGCTTAGGACTAGCGGGGGGTGCTAATGAGCAGTTCTTC.

This clonotype was picked up a small number of times. The chain is built from TRBV7-9 and TRBJ2-3, with 7 bases lining up with TRBD1. The CDR3 is 18 amino acids. V gave up 2 bases and J gave up 1 base; unmatched junction bases: 12. Germline V gene lookup returns CDR1 SEHNR and CDR2 FQNEAQ (reference sequence). CDR3 sequence (DNA): TGTGCCAGCAGCTTAAGGGGGCCCACCCTGGCGGGCACAGATACGCAGTATTTT. Protein sequence: CASSLRGPTLAGTDTQYF.

The sample holds many counts of this clonotype. The chain employs TRBV3-1 and TRBJ1-5; D call uncertain. This CDR3 is 13 amino acids long. Germline lookup yields CDR1 LGHDT and CDR2 YNNKEL (reference sequence). Trimming removed 2 bases at V and 4 bases at J, with 6 bases between. The CDR3, as DNA: TGTGCCAGCAGCCAAAATCAAAATCAGCCCCAGCATTTT. This encodes CASSQNQNQPQHF.